This T cell receptor beta chain was obtained from a study of identical twins. TCRdb re-called the 5' RACE reads through MiXCR, storing one row per CDR3 protein. The sample holds under 250,000 distinct CDR3 sequences, roughly 9.4% seen once. Germline V gene lookup returns CDR1 DFQATT and CDR2 SNEGSKA (reference sequence). This CDR3 has 15 residues. With 0 bases removed from V and 5 bases from J, the gap between germline ends came to 14 bases. Concerning this clonotype: Its antigen remains unidentified.

Findings and limits, study-wide: Clonotypes of the beta chain that were abundant in cord blood carried fewer insertions (memory repertoires showed none).

The chain uses TRBV20-1 and TRBJ2-1; the D gene is possibly TRBD2 (5 bases). The origin of this receptor is a woman between 18 and 29 years old in good health. The sequencing sample was made of memory (CD45RO+) T cells sorted from blood. The chain's CDR3 is CSARDRRLADNEQFF. The CDR3 bases are TGCAGTGCTAGAGATCGGCGCCTAGCAGACAATGAGCAGTTCTTC.